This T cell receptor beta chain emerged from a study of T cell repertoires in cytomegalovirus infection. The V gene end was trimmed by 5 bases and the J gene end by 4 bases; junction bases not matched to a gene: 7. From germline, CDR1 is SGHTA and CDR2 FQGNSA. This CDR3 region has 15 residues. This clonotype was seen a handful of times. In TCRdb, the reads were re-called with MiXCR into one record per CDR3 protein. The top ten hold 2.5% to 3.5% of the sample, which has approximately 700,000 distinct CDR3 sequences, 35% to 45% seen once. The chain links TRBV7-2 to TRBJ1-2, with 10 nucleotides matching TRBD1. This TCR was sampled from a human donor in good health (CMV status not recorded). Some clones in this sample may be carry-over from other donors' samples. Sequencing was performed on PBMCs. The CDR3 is CASSRPTGGVYGYTF. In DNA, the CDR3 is TGTGCCAGCAGCCGACCGACAGGGGGCGTCTATGGCTACACCTTC. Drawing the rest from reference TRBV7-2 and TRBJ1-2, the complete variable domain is GAGVSQSPSNKVTEKGKDVELRCDPISGHTALYWYRQSLGQGLEFLIYFQGNSAPDKSGLPSDRFSAERTGGSVSTLTIQRTQQEDSAVYLCASSRPTGGVYGYTFGSGTRLTVV.